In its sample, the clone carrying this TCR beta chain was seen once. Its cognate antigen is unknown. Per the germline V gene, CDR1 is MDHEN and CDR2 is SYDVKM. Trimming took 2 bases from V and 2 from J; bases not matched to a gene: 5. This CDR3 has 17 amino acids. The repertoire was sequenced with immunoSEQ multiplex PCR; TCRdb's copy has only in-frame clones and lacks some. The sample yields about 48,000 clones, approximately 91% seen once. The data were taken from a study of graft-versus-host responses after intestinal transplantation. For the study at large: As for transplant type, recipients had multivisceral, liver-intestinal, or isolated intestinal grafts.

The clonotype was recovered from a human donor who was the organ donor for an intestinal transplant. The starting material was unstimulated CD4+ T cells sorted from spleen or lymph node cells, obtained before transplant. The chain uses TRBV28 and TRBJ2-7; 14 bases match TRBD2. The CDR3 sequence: CASSLRLAGGPTYEQYF. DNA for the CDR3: TGTGCCAGCAGTTTACGACTAGCGGGAGGGCCGACCTACGAGCAGTACTTC.